Listed below are T cell receptor beta chains from one sample, sequenced in a study of metastatic and nonmetastatic thyroid tumors. TCRdb reanalyzed the PCR reads with MiXCR. Here the sample spans approximately 16,000 clones, roughly an eighth being singletons. The sample was tumor tissue. These receptors all stem from a female donor with papillary thyroid cancer or a benign thyroid nodule (not recorded which). Some clones in this sample may be carry-over from other donors' samples. Each CDR3 is given with its conserved first and last residue. Each record gives: CDR3 protein, CDR3 DNA, D gene, clone size, J gene, V gene. A D gene is named only where the DNA matches it firmly. Some rows mark clone size as missing; the rest say once, few, many or name a class of expanded clone.

CASSPQTATDTQYF	TGTGCCAGCTCACCACAGACAGCTACAGATACGCAGTATTTT	.	many	TRBJ2-3	TRBV18
CSAPLGGAYQPQHF	TGCAGTGCACCGCTGGGGGGGGCATATCAGCCCCAGCATTTT	.	many	TRBJ1-5	TRBV20-1
CASRPGTGYTYEQYF	TGCGCCAGCAGACCGGGGACTGGTTATACCTACGAGCAGTACTTC	.	medium-sized	TRBJ2-7	TRBV5-1
CASSGDQETQYF	TGTGCCAGTTCGGGGGACCAAGAGACCCAGTACTTC	.	many	TRBJ2-5	TRBV10-3
CASSQVYQPQHF	TGCGCCAGCAGCCAAGTGTATCAGCCCCAGCATTTT	.	many	TRBJ1-5	TRBV4-3
CASKKSADEAFF	TGTGCCAGCAAGAAATCCGCAGATGAAGCTTTCTTT	.	few	TRBJ1-1	TRBV6-1
CASSLQGAAEAFF	TGTGCCAGCAGTCTACAGGGAGCGGCTGAAGCTTTCTTT	.	medium-sized	TRBJ1-1	TRBV12-3/TRBV12-4
CSGETRTDTQYF	TGCAGTGGGGAAACGCGGACAGATACGCAGTATTTT	.	many	TRBJ2-3	TRBV20-1
CASSLGGVMNTEAFF	TGCGCCAGCAGCTTGGGGGGAGTCATGAACACTGAAGCTTTCTTT	.	many	TRBJ1-1	TRBV5-1
CSGLGLAGNEQFF	TGCAGTGGGCTGGGACTAGCAGGCAATGAGCAGTTCTTC	TRBD2	many	TRBJ2-1	TRBV20-1
CASSGFDRGYGYTF	TGTGCCAGCAGTGGTTTTGACAGGGGCTATGGCTACACCTTC	TRBD1	many	TRBJ1-2	TRBV6-1
CASSPAEGLLKNIQYF	TGTGCCAGCAGCCCGGCGGAAGGACTCCTCAAAAACATTCAGTACTTC	.	many	TRBJ2-4	TRBV7-6
CASSYRGDGGYTF	TGTGCCAGCAGTTATAGAGGGGACGGGGGCTACACCTTC	.	medium-sized	TRBJ1-2	TRBV6-6
CASSLFAGVGDEQFF	TGTGCCAGCAGCTTATTCGCGGGGGTAGGCGATGAGCAGTTCTTC	TRBD2	many	TRBJ2-1	TRBV7-2
CASSLASQTDYPGNTIYF	TGTGCCAGCAGCTTAGCGAGTCAGACTGATTATCCTGGAAACACCATATATTTT	.	many	TRBJ1-3	TRBV11-1
CASRTTGNQPQHF	TGTGCCAGCAGAACGACAGGGAATCAGCCCCAGCATTTT	TRBD1	few	TRBJ1-5	TRBV12-3/TRBV12-4
CASGEGVGTNEKLFF	TGTGCCAGCGGGGAGGGAGTGGGCACTAATGAAAAACTGTTTTTT	.	many	TRBJ1-4	TRBV6-1
CASSSEQGMYGYTF	TGTGCCAGCAGCTCTGAACAGGGGATGTATGGCTACACCTTC	TRBD1	many	TRBJ1-2	TRBV3-1
CSVEDPSGQGSQYF	TGCAGCGTTGAAGATCCTAGCGGGCAGGGTTCCCAGTACTTC	TRBD2	many	TRBJ2-5	TRBV29-1
CASSAGTNQYEQYF	TGCGCCAGCAGCGCCGGGACAAACCAATACGAGCAGTACTTC	.	.	TRBJ2-7	TRBV5-1